The clone carrying this TCR beta chain was observed many times. The antigen remains undetermined. Per the original data handling: The study built a papillary thyroid cancer distant-metastasis classifier from CDR3 differences across clinicopathological groups. TCRdb used MiXCR to call clones anew from the PCR reads. TCRdb, not the original authors, processed these V and J calls. The data hold approximately 19,000 clones, with 15% to 18% observed a single time. Thyroid surgery was performed in patients who had received no treatment beforehand. V was clipped by 4 bases and J by 5 bases, with 9 bases between them. The CDR3 runs 11 residues. CDR1 is SQVTM, CDR2 ANQGSEA, per germline. The sample belongs to a study of metastatic and nonmetastatic thyroid tumors. About the study: A comparison of repertoires was made across blood and tumor or nodule tissue from malignant and benign thyroid patients. Study results and caveats: A significant increase in TCR beta diversity was reportedly seen in malignant thyroid tumors relative to benign nodules, in blood and tumor.

This chain joins TRBV29-1 and TRBJ2-7; TRBD1 is a possible D gene (5 bases). The source is a female donor with papillary thyroid cancer or a benign thyroid nodule (not recorded which). Some clones in this sample may be carry-over from other donors' samples. The specimen was blood. The CDR3 DNA follows: TGCAGCGTTGGACAGTCCCACGAGCAGTACTTC. As protein: CSVGQSHEQYF.